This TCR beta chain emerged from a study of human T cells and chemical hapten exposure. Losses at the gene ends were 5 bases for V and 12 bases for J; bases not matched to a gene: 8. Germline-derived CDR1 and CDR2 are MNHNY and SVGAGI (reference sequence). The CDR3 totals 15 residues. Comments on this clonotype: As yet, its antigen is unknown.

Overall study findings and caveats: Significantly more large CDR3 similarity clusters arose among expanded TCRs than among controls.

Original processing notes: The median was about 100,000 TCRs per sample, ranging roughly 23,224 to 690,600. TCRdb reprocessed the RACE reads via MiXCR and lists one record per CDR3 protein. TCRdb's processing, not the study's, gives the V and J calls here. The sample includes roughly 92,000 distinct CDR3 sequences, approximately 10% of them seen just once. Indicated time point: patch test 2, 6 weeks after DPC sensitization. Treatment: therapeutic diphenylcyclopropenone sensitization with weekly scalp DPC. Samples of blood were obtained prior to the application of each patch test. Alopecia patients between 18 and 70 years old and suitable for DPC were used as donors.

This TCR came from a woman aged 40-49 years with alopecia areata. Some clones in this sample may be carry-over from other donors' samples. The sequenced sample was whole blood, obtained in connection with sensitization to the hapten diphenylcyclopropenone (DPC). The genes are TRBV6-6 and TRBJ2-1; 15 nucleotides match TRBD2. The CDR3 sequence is CASSDGLAGGPGQFF. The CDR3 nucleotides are TGTGCCAGCAGTGACGGACTAGCGGGAGGGCCTGGGCAGTTCTTC.